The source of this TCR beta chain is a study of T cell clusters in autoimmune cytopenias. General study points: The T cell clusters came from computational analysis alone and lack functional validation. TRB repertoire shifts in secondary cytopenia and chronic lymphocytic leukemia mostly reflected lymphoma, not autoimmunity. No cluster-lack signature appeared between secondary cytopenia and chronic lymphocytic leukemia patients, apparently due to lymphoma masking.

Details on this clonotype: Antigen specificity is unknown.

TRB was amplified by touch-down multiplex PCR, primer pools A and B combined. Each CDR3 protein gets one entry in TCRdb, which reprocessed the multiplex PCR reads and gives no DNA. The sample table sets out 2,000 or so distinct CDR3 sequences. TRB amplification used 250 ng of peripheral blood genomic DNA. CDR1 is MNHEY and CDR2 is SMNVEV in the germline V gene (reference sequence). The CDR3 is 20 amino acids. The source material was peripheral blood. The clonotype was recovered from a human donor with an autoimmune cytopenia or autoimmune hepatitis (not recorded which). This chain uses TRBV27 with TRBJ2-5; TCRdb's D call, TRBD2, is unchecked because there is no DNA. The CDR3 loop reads CASTPSRLAGGLKPGETQYF.